This T cell receptor (beta chain) stems from a study of CD8 T cells in Susac syndrome. The CDR3 extends over 14 amino acids. CDR1 MGHRA and CDR2 YSYEKL come from the germline V gene. Trimming shortened V by 4 bases and J by 5 bases, and 12 bases separated the two germline ends. Regarding the study as a whole: The study recognized that the number of individuals in its TCR sequencing and HLA analysis was relatively small.

As concerns this clonotype: The antigen remains unidentified.

TCR beta sequencing covered blood CD8+ and CD4+ T cells. With random hexamers, about 0.5 to 1 ug RNA was reverse transcribed. Coverage of TCR beta CDR3 amplification by immunoSEQ multiplex PCR extended to 54 Vbeta and 13 Jbeta. Via MiXCR, TCRdb re-called the immunoSEQ multiplex PCR reads, giving one row per CDR3 protein. The table includes more than 65,000 distinct CDR3 sequences, 95% detected once. The sample consisted of CD8+ T cells from PBMCs. This chain joins TRBV4-1 and TRBJ1-5; no reliable D call. The receptor comes from a human donor in good health. CDR3 sequence: CASSLRVDHQPQHF. The CDR3 nucleotides read TGCGCCAGCAGCCTTCGGGTTGACCATCAGCCCCAGCATTTT.